This TCR beta chain is from a study of OX40 agonist ivuxolimab in advanced cancers. Trimming shortened V by 3 bases and J by 1 base, and 15 bases separated the two germline ends. Per germline, CDR1 KGHSH and CDR2 LQKENI. The CDR3 length is 16 residues. Findings and limits, study-wide: On average, CD8+ T cells had more expanded clones than CD4+.

TCRdb's table, derived via immunoSEQ multiplex PCR, lists solely in-frame clones and lacks some. The repertoire includes some 77,000 clones, almost 90% of them detected once, and more than 2.5% sits in the top ten. On this clone itself: Its antigen is unidentified.

The genes are TRBV18 and TRBJ1-1, with a weak D call TRBD1 (5 bases). The sample in question was CD4+ or CD8+ T cells sorted from blood, obtained in a trial of the OX40 agonist ivuxolimab. The clonotype originates from an adult with an advanced solid tumor such as melanoma, head and neck, liver or kidney cancer. CDR3 DNA sequence: TGTGCCAGCTCACCCCGCGGAGGGGCCGAGAACACTGAAGCTTTCTTT. It encodes CASSPRGGAENTEAFF.